This T cell receptor (beta chain) originates from a study of blood T cell repertoires in COVID-19. Original processing notes: By means of reference gene primer amplification, nucleated cell counts were estimated. Measured with immunoSEQ multiplex PCR; TCRdb has only the in-frame clones, and not every one. The DNA was the basis for D and trimming; V, J and clone size are from that table. Of around 250,000 clones detected, almost 85% appear once; the ten largest clones hold roughly 15%. Germline values: CDR1 SGHNT, CDR2 YYREEE (reference sequence). Trimming shortened V by 4 bases and J by 0 bases, and 10 bases separated the two germline ends. The CDR3 is 14 residues long.

The sequenced sample consisted of PBMCs or T cells enriched from blood (not recorded which). J is TRBJ2-5 and V is TRBV5-4, with a tentative D call TRBD1 (5 bases). This sequence was found in a man aged 35-49 years who had recovered from COVID-19. CDR3 sequence: CASSPRQYQETQYF. For the CDR3, the DNA is TGTGCCAGCAGCCCCCGACAGTACCAAGAGACCCAGTACTTC.